This TCR beta chain was sequenced for a study of control samples from healthy donors and cancer patients. Deletions cut 0 bases from V and 6 bases from J, with 12 bases between. This CDR3 has 14 residues. Looked up from germline, CDR1 is SNHLY and CDR2 is FYNNEI. This table comes from immunoSEQ multiplex PCR, and its TCRdb copy is limited to in-frame clones, with some not included. The sample lists about 410,000 clones, over 75% occurring once. The chain employs TRBV2 and TRBJ2-7, with D perhaps being TRBD1 or TRBD2 (5 bases each). Sequenced material: PBMCs. This TCR was recovered from a man between 40 and 49 years old with head and neck cancer. The CDR3 reads CASSEAGRVSEQYF. DNA of the CDR3: TGTGCCAGCAGTGAAGCGGGACGGGTCTCCGAGCAGTACTTC.